A single sample gave rise to the 2 T cell receptor beta chains below, sequenced in a study of vaccination and CD4 T cells after COVID-19. Cultured CD4+ T-cell DNA underwent Oncomine TCR Beta short-read sequencing. TCRdb re-analysed the PCR reads in MiXCR, keeping a single row per CDR3 protein. The profile shows approximately 15,000 distinct CDR3 sequences, roughly three fifths of them singletons. Treatment given: approximately 9-day PBMC culture with coronavirus spike peptide pools or control peptides (ViraFEST assay). Antigen specificity for these receptors is unknown. Source material: CD4+ T cells from blood, cultured in vitro. The origin of the receptors is a human donor who had recovered from COVID-19.

Only one count was recorded for this clonotype. The chain is built from TRBV20-1 and TRBJ2-4, with 9 bases that match TRBD2. The V gene end was trimmed by 0 bases and the J gene end by 6 bases; junction bases not matched to a gene: 9. The germline V gene has CDR1 DFQATT and CDR2 SNEGSKA (reference sequence). The CDR3 is 16 amino acids. The CDR3: CSAREGAGGPGNIQYF. As DNA, the CDR3 is TGCAGTGCTAGAGAGGGGGCGGGAGGGCCCGGAAACATTCAGTACTTC.

This rearrangement joins TRBV20-1 to TRBJ1-5; no reliable D call. Trimming shortened V by 4 bases and J by 5 bases, and 18 bases separated the two germline ends. Germline lookup yields CDR1 DFQATT and CDR2 SNEGSKA (reference sequence). This CDR3 is 15 amino acids long. CDR3 DNA: TGCAGTGCTAAACGTATGGGTGGCCATCATCAGCCCCAGCATTTT. This encodes CSAKRMGGHHQPQHF.